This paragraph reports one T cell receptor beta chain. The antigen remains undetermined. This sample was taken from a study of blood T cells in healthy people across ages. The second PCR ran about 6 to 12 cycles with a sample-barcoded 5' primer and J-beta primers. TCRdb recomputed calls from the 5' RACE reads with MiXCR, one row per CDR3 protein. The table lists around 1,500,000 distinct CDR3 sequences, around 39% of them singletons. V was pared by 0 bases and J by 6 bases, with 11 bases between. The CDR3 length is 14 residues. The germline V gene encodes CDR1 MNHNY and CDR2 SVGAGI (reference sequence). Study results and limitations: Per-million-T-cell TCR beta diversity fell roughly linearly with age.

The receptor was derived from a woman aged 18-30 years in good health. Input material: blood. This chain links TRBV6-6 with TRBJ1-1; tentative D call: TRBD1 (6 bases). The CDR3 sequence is CASSYSAGEAEAFF. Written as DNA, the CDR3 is TGTGCCAGCAGTTACTCCGCAGGGGAGGCTGAAGCTTTCTTT.